This entry concerns a single T cell receptor (beta chain). As yet, its antigen is unknown. The sample is drawn from a study of cytomegalovirus exposure and HLA in healthy donors. Study-level information: The 100 to 150 validation repertoires used the same platform as the roughly 670 first-cohort repertoires, a later analysis reported.

TCRdb keeps only in-frame clones here, not all; method: immunoSEQ multiplex PCR. The sample has 120,000 to 150,000 clones, 84% seen once. Study-wide findings and caveats: Many donors carried some public TCRs, although rarity characterized most TCR sequences. A later analysis found first-cohort TCR clusters tended to co-occur in the 120 validation repertoires. The study flagged roughly 160 TCR beta chains as cytomegalovirus-associated.

The CDR3 extends over 15 amino acids. The germline V gene encodes CDR1 SGHAT and CDR2 FQNNGV. The junction had 1 base not matched to a gene; V was cut back by 5 bases and J by 2 bases. The rearrangement links TRBV11-2 to TRBJ2-6; TRBD1 matches 9 bases. The sequencing input was PBMCs. This TCR was sampled from a woman in her twenties or thirties in good health and CMV-seronegative. CDR3 sequence: CASSGDRAGANVLTF. CDR3 DNA: TGTGCCAGCAGCGGGGACAGGGCTGGGGCCAACGTCCTGACTTTC. Combining the CDR3 with reference TRBV11-2 and TRBJ2-6 gives the whole variable domain EAGVAQSPRYKIIEKRQSVAFWCNPISGHATLYWYQQILGQGPKLLIQFQNNGVVDDSQLPKDRFSAERLKGVDSTLKIQPAKLEDSAVYLCASSGDRAGANVLTFGAGSRLTVL.